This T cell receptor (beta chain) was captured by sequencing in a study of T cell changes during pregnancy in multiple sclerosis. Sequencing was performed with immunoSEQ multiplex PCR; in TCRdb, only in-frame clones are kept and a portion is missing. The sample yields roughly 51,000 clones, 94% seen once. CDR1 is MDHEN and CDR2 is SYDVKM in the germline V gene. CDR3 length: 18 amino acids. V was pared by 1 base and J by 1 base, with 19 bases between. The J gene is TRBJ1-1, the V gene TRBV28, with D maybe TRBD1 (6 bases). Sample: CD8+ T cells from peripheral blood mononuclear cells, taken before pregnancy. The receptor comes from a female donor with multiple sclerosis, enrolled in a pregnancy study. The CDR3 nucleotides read TGTGCCAGCAGTTTATCTTATCAGCAGGGGACGGGGAACACTGAAGCTTTCTTT. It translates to CASSLSYQQGTGNTEAFF.